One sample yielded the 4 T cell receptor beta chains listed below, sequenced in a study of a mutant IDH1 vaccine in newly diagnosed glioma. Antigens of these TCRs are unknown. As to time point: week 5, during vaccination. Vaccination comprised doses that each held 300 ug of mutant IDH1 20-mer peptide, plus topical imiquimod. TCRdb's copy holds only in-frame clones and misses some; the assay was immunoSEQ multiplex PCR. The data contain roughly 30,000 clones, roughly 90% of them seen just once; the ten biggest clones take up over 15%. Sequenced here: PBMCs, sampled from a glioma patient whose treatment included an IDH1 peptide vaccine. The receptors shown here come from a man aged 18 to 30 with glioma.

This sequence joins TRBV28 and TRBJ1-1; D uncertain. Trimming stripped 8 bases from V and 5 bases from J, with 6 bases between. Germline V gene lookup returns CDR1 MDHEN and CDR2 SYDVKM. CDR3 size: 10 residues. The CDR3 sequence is CASRRTEAFF. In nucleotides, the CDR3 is TGTGCCAGCCGGAGGACTGAAGCTTTCTTT.

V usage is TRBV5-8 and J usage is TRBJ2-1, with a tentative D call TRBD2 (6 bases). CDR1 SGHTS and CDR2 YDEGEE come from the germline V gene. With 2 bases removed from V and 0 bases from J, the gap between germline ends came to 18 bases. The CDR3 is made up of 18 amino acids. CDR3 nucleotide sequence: TGTGCCAGCAGCTTAGTTCTGAGCGGGCTGAGCTCCTACAATGAGCAGTTCTTC. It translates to CASSLVLSGLSSYNEQFF. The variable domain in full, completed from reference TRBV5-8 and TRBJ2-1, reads EAGVTQSPTHLIKTRGQQATLRCSPISGHTSVYWYQQALGLGLQFLLWYDEGEERNRGNFPPRFSGRQFPNYSSELNVNALELEDSALYLCASSLVLSGLSSYNEQFFGPGTRLTVL.

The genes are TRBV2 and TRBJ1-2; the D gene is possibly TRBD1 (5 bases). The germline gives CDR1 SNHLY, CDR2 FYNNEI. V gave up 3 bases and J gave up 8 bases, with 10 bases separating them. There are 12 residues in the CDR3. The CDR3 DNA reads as TGTGCCAGCAGTGAGGGGGGGTGGGGCTACACCTTC. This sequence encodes CASSEGGWGYTF.

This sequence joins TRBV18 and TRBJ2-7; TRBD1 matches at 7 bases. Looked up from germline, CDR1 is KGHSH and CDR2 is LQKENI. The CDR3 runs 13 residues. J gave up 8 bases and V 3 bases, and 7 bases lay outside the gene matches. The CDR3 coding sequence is TGTGCCAGCTCACCCCCGGACAGGTTTAAGCAGTACTTC. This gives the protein CASSPPDRFKQYF. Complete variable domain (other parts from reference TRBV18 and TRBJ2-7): NAGVMQNPRHLVRRRGQEARLRCSPMKGHSHVYWYRQLPEEGLKFMVYLQKENIIDESGMPKERFSAEFPKEGPSILRIQQVVRGDSAAYFCASSPPDRFKQYFGPGTRLTVT.